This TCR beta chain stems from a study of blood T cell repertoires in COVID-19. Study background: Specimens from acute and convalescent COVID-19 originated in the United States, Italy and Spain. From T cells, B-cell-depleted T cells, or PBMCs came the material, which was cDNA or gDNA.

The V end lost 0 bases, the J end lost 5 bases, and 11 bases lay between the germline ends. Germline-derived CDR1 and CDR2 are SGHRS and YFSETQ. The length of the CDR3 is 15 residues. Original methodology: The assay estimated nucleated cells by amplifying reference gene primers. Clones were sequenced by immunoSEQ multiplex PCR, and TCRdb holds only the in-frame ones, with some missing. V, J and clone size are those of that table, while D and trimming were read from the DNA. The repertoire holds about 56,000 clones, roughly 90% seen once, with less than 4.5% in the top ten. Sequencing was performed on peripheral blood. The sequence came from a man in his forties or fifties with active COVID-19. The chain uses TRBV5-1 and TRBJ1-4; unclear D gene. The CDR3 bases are TGCGCCAGCAGCTTGGTTGGGCAGCAAAATGAAAAACTGTTTTTT. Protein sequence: CASSLVGQQNEKLFF.